These T cell receptor beta chains were read from a single sample in a study of T cell responses to AZD1222 COVID-19 vaccine. Clones were sequenced by immunoSEQ multiplex PCR, and TCRdb holds only the in-frame ones, with some missing. Among 100,000 to 150,000 clones listed, 80% to 95% were seen once. Material: peripheral blood, obtained 28 days after the second AZD1222 dose. Receptors were obtained from an adult who received the AZD1222 COVID-19 vaccine. Each CDR3 is given with its conserved first and last residue. The D gene is left open where the match is weak. Not every row has a clone size; where given, it reads once, few, many or a size class.

>NA|NA|TRBV5-1|TRBJ2-6
CASSLEGANVLTF
TGCGCCAGCAGCTTGGAGGGGGCCAACGTCCTGACTTTC
>NA|NA|TRBV5-1|TRBJ1-1
CASSFAQINTEAFF
TGCGCCAGCAGCTTTGCACAAATTAACACTGAAGCTTTCTTT
>once|TRBD1|TRBV6-5|TRBJ1-6
CASRGTGSTPLHF
TGTGCCAGCAGGGGGACAGGGTCGACACCCCTCCACTTT
>NA|NA|TRBV2|TRBJ2-6
CASRSFRNSGANVLTF
TGTGCCAGCAGATCCTTTCGTAACTCTGGGGCCAACGTCCTGACTTTC
>NA|NA|TRBV7-2|TRBJ1-2
CASSLEGTSRGYTF
TGTGCCAGCAGCTTAGAAGGTACAAGTCGGGGCTACACCTTC
>NA|NA|TRBV27|TRBJ2-2
CASSLADRHTGELFF
TGTGCCAGCAGTTTGGCCGACAGGCACACCGGGGAGCTGTTTTTT
>NA|NA|TRBV6-5|TRBJ1-1
CASRKTGNTEAFF
TGTGCCAGCAGAAAGACAGGGAACACTGAAGCTTTCTTT
>NA|NA|TRBV6-1|TRBJ1-5
CASSEGGYSNQPQHF
TGTGCCAGCAGTGAAGGGGGGTATAGCAATCAGCCCCAGCATTTT
>NA|NA|TRBV18|TRBJ2-2
CASSPISNTGELFF
TGTGCCAGCTCACCTATCTCGAACACCGGGGAGCTGTTTTTT
>NA|NA|TRBV12-3/TRBV12-4|TRBJ1-6
CASSFGDNSPLHF
TGTGCCAGCAGTTTCGGGGATAATTCACCCCTCCACTTT
>NA|TRBD1|TRBV14|TRBJ2-7
CASSHRDRQAYEQYF
TGTGCCAGCAGCCATCGGGACAGGCAGGCCTACGAGCAGTACTTC
>NA|NA|TRBV19|TRBJ1-4
CASNPIGRAEKLFF
TGTGCCAGTAACCCCATAGGCAGGGCCGAAAAACTGTTTTTT
>NA|NA|TRBV3-1/TRBV3-2|TRBJ2-4
CASSYDIQGIQYF
TGTGCCAGCAGTTACGACATTCAAGGCATTCAGTACTTC
>few|NA|TRBV29-1|TRBJ2-1
CSVEDQGGGQFF
TGCAGCGTTGAAGATCAAGGGGGGGGACAGTTCTTC
>NA|TRBD1|TRBV19|TRBJ1-1
CASSTAPGQVLNTEAFF
TGTGCCAGTAGTACAGCCCCGGGACAGGTTCTGAACACTGAAGCTTTCTTT
>NA|NA|TRBV5-4|TRBJ2-3
CASTSGTDTQYF
TGTGCCAGCACTAGCGGCACAGATACGCAGTATTTT
>few|TRBD2|TRBV9|TRBJ2-2
CASSATSGRAFGELFF
TGTGCCAGCAGCGCGACTAGCGGGAGGGCCTTCGGGGAGCTGTTTTTT
>NA|TRBD1|TRBV7-9|TRBJ1-5
CATGGTRGNQPQHF
TGTGCCACCGGAGGGACCAGGGGGAATCAGCCCCAGCATTTT
>NA|TRBD2|TRBV25-1|TRBJ2-3
CASSPSEREGADTQYF
TGTGCCAGCAGTCCTTCTGAGCGGGAGGGTGCAGATACGCAGTATTTT
>NA|NA|TRBV7-2|TRBJ2-7
CASSQWYEQYF
TGTGCCAGCAGCCAATGGTACGAGCAGTACTTC
>NA|NA|TRBV12-3/TRBV12-4|TRBJ1-3
CASSSAAGNTIYF
TGTGCCAGCAGTTCCGCGGCTGGAAACACCATATATTTT
>NA|NA|TRBV6-6|TRBJ2-3
CASSHRALGTDTQYF
TGTGCCAGCAGTCACAGGGCGCTGGGGACAGATACGCAGTATTTT
>NA|NA|TRBV10-3|TRBJ2-5
CAISERQSYQETQYF
TGTGCCATCAGTGAGAGGCAGTCGTACCAAGAGACCCAGTACTTC
>NA|TRBD1|TRBV6-5|TRBJ1-4
CASSLGQGLHEKLFF
TGTGCCAGCAGCCTAGGACAGGGTTTACATGAAAAACTGTTTTTT
>NA|NA|TRBV28|TRBJ2-1
CASSQPRRDGEQFF
TGTGCCAGCAGCCAACCTCGCAGGGACGGTGAGCAGTTCTTC
>NA|NA|TRBV28|TRBJ1-1
CASSPHQRNTEAFF
TGTGCCAGCAGTCCTCACCAGAGGAACACTGAAGCTTTCTTT
>NA|TRBD1|TRBV11-3|TRBJ1-1
CASTIRQGSAEAFF
TGTGCCAGCACCATTCGACAGGGGTCGGCCGAAGCTTTCTTT
>once|TRBD2|TRBV7-3|TRBJ2-3
CASSLAGAADTQYF
TGTGCCAGCAGCTTAGCGGGAGCGGCAGATACGCAGTATTTT
>NA|TRBD2|TRBV6-2/TRBV6-3|TRBJ2-7
CASSIGLASHEQYF
TGTGCCAGCAGTATAGGACTAGCCTCCCACGAGCAGTACTTC
>NA|NA|TRBV5-1|TRBJ2-2
CASSLSRGPGELFF
TGCGCCAGCAGCTTGTCCAGGGGACCCGGGGAGCTGTTTTTT
>NA|TRBD2|TRBV3-1/TRBV3-2|TRBJ2-1
CASSRHKMGLAGMYEQFF
TGTGCCAGCAGCCGGCACAAGATGGGACTAGCGGGGATGTATGAGCAGTTCTTC
>NA|TRBD1|TRBV14|TRBJ2-2
CASSRQTGTGELFF
TGTGCCAGCAGCCGCCAGACAGGGACCGGGGAGCTGTTTTTT
>NA|NA|TRBV28|TRBJ2-1
CASSFLANEQFF
TGTGCCAGCAGTTTTCTAGCAAACGAGCAGTTCTTC
>NA|NA|TRBV7-2|TRBJ2-1
CASSSLVSYNEQFF
TGTGCCAGCAGCTCCCTCGTCTCCTACAATGAGCAGTTCTTC
>NA|NA|TRBV19|TRBJ2-7
CASSIVGLPYEQYF
TGTGCCAGTAGTATAGTGGGACTGCCGTACGAGCAGTACTTC
>NA|NA|TRBV19|TRBJ1-4
CASKTGWANEKLFF
TGTGCCAGTAAAACAGGGTGGGCTAATGAAAAACTGTTTTTT
>few|NA|TRBV19|TRBJ2-7
CASSITLAYEQYF
TGTGCCAGTAGTATCACGCTAGCTTACGAGCAGTACTTC
>NA|NA|TRBV19|TRBJ1-2
CASILRDNFNYGYTF
TGTGCCAGTATTCTCCGGGACAACTTTAACTATGGCTACACCTTC
>NA|TRBD2|TRBV6-5|TRBJ2-7
CASRPPGLVEQYF
TGTGCCAGCAGACCCCCGGGACTAGTCGAGCAGTACTTC
>once|NA|TRBV14|TRBJ2-7
CASNLNGEDYEQYF
TGTGCCAGCAACCTAAACGGGGAGGACTACGAGCAGTACTTC
>NA|TRBD2|TRBV9|TRBJ2-1
CASSVGTSGRYNEQFF
TGTGCCAGCAGCGTGGGGACTAGCGGGAGGTACAATGAGCAGTTCTTC
>NA|NA|TRBV5-1|TRBJ2-2
CASSLTPRRPGELFF
TGCGCCAGCAGCTTGACCCCCAGAAGGCCCGGGGAGCTGTTTTTT
>NA|TRBD1|TRBV5-6|TRBJ2-3
CASSLATGSKTDTQYF
TGTGCCAGCAGCTTGGCGACAGGGTCCAAGACAGATACGCAGTATTTT
>once|NA|TRBV7-9|TRBJ1-2
CASSLDEIYGYTF
TGTGCCAGCAGCTTAGATGAGATCTATGGCTACACCTTC
>NA|NA|TRBV30|TRBJ2-4
CAWSVAMAKNIQYF
TGTGCCTGGAGTGTCGCGATGGCCAAAAACATTCAGTACTTC
>NA|TRBD2|TRBV7-2|TRBJ2-1
CASSRRTSGIWYNEQFF
TGTGCCAGCAGCAGACGGACTAGCGGGATATGGTACAATGAGCAGTTCTTC
>NA|NA|TRBV21-1|TRBJ1-1
CATSDRGPNTEAFF
TGTGCCACCTCCGACAGGGGACCGAACACTGAAGCTTTCTTT
>NA|NA|TRBV27|TRBJ1-1
CASSPPAPEEAFF
TGTGCCAGCAGTCCCCCCGCCCCAGAGGAAGCTTTCTTT
>NA|NA|TRBV6-5|TRBJ1-1
CASSNRRDKNTEAFF
TGTGCCAGCAGCAACCGCCGGGACAAGAACACTGAAGCTTTCTTT
>NA|NA|TRBV12-3/TRBV12-4|TRBJ2-3
CASSLARDTQYF
TGTGCCAGCAGTTTAGCGCGCGATACGCAGTATTTT
>once|TRBD1|TRBV6-5|TRBJ1-6
CASRMTGTRSPLHF
TGTGCCAGCAGAATGACAGGGACCAGGTCACCCCTCCACTTT
>NA|NA|TRBV19|TRBJ1-5
CASSFRTAINQPQHF
TGTGCCAGTAGTTTTCGGACAGCGATCAATCAGCCCCAGCATTTT
>NA|NA|TRBV19|TRBJ2-3
CASSEGGSTDTQYF
TGTGCCAGTTCTGAGGGGGGGAGCACAGATACGCAGTATTTT
>NA|NA|TRBV7-3|TRBJ1-6
CASSEDRNSPLHF
TGTGCCAGCAGCGAAGACAGAAATTCACCCCTCCACTTT
>NA|NA|TRBV27|TRBJ1-1
CASSLNLNTEAFF
TGTGCCAGCAGTTTAAACTTGAACACTGAAGCTTTCTTT
>NA|NA|TRBV30|TRBJ1-5
CAWSPQGRGSRNQPQHF
TGTGCCTGGAGTCCCCAGGGGCGGGGAAGTCGGAATCAGCCCCAGCATTTT
>NA|NA|TRBV6-5|TRBJ2-1
CASRGKRDNEQFF
TGTGCCAGCAGAGGGAAAAGGGACAATGAGCAGTTCTTC